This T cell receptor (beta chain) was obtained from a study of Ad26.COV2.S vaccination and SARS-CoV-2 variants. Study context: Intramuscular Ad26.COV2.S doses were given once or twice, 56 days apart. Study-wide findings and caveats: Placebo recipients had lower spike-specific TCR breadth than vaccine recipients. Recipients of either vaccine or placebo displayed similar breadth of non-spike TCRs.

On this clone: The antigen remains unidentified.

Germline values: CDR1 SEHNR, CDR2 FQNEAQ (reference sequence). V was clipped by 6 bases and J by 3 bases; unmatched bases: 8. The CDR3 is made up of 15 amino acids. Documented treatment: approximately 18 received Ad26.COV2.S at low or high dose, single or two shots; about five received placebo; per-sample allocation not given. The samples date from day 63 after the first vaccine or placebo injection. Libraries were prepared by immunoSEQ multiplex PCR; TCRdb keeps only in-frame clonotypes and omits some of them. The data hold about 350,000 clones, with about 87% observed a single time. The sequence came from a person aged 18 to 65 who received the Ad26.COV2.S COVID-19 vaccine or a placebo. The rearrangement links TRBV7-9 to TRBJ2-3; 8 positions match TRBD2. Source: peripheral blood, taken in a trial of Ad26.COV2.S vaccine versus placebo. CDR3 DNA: TGTGCCAGCAGTTCACGGGGGGGCCTGACAGATACGCAGTATTTT. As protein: CASSSRGGLTDTQYF. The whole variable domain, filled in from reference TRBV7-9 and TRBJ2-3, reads DTGVSQNPRHKITKRGQNVTFRCDPISEHNRLYWYRQTLGQGPEFLTYFQNEAQLEKSRLLSDRFSAERPKGSFSTLEIQRTEQGDSAMYLCASSSRGGLTDTQYFGPGTRLTVL.